What follows describes a single TCR beta chain. Its specificity is not known. Clones were sequenced by immunoSEQ multiplex PCR, and TCRdb holds only the in-frame ones, with some missing. The sample shows tens of thousands of clones, around 94% of them seen only once. The sample originates from a study of OX40 agonist ivuxolimab in advanced cancers. Whole-study context: Patients were infused with ivuxolimab every 2 weeks at 0.01 to 10 mg/kg. Patients with prior anti-PD-1, anti-PD-L1 or anti-CTLA-4 therapy were eligible; approximately 37% had some. Whole-study results and caveats: Low normalized T-cell clonal expansion also characterized some of the nonresponders. Determination of antigen specificity was not performed for the expanded peripheral T cells.

This CDR3 is built from 17 residues. Trimming at V came to 4 bases and at J to 5 bases, leaving 16 bases not matched to a gene. The germline V gene has CDR1 SGDLS and CDR2 YYNGEE. Sequencing was performed on CD4+ or CD8+ T cells sorted from blood, taken in a trial of the OX40 agonist ivuxolimab. The receptor was derived from an adult with an advanced solid tumor such as melanoma, head and neck, liver or kidney cancer. The rearrangement uses TRBV9 and TRBJ1-2, with TRBD1 matching over 8 bases. CDR3 DNA sequence: TGTGCCAGCAGCTCCTCGGACAGGGATCGAAGTCCTTATGGCTACACCTTC. Protein product: CASSSSDRDRSPYGYTF. Full variable domain (remainder filled in from reference TRBV9 and TRBJ1-2): DSGVTQTPKHLITATGQRVTLRCSPRSGDLSVYWYQQSLDQGLQFLIQYYNGEERAKGNILERFSAQQFPDLHSELNLSSLELGDSALYFCASSSSDRDRSPYGYTFGSGTRLTVV.